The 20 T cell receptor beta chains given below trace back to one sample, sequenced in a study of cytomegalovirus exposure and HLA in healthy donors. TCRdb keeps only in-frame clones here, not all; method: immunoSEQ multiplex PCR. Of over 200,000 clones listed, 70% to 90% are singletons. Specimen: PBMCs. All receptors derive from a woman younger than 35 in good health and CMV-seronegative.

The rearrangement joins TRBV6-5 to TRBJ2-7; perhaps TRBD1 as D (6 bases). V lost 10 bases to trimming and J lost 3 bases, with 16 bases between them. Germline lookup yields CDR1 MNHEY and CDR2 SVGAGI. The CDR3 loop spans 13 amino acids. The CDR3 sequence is CATRRTAVYEQYF. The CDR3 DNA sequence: TGTGCCACCCGTCGGACAGCGGTCTACGAGCAGTACTTC.

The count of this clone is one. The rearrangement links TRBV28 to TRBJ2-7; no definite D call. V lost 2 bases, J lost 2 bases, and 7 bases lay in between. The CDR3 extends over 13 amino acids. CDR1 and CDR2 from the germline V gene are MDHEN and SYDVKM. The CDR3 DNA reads TGTGCCAGCAGTTTACAGGTCACCTACGAGCAGTACTTC. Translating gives CASSLQVTYEQYF. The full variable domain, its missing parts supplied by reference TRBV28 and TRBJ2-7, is DVKVTQSSRYLVKRTGEKVFLECVQDMDHENMFWYRQDPGLGLRLIYFSYDVKMKEKGDIPEGYSVSREKKERFSLILESASTNQTSMYLCASSLQVTYEQYFGPGTRLTVT.

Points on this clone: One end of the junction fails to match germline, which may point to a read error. The CDR3 sequence: CASSLGDYTSEEYF. DNA for the CDR3: TGCGCCAGCAGCCTAGGGGACTATACGAGCGAGGAGTACTTC. The chain carries TRBV5-1 and TRBJ2-7; TRBD2 agrees at 7 bases. Germline-derived CDR1 and CDR2 are SGHRS and YFSETQ. The CDR3 totals 14 residues.

The CDR3 region has the DNA TGTGCCACCAGCAGAGATGCGGGGCACCAAGAGACCCAGTACTTC. Translated: CATSRDAGHQETQYF. The rearrangement links TRBV15 to TRBJ2-5; the D gene is possibly TRBD2 (6 bases). Germline V gene data show CDR1 as LNHNV and CDR2 as YYDKDF (reference sequence). This CDR3 region has 15 residues. V was clipped by 0 bases and J by 0 bases, with 8 bases between them.

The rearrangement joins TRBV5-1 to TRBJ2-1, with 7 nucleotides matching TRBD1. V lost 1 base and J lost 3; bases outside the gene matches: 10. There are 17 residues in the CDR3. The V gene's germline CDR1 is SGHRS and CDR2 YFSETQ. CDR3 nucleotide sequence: TGCGCCAGCAGCTTGAATACCGGGACAGCTATCTACAATGAGCAGTTCTTC. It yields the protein CASSLNTGTAIYNEQFF.

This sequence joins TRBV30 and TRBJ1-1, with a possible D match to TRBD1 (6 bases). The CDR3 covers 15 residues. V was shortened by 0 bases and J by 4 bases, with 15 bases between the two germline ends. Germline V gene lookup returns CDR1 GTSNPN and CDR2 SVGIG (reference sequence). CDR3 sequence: CAWSVHIGQSTEAFF. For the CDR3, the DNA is TGTGCCTGGAGTGTACACATTGGACAGTCCACTGAAGCTTTCTTT.

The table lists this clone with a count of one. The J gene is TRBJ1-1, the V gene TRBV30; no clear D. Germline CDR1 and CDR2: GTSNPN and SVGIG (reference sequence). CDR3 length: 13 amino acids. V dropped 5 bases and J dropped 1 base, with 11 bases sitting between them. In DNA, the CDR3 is TGTGCCTGGGAAGAGACACCGAACACTGAAGCTTTCTTT. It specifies CAWEETPNTEAFF.

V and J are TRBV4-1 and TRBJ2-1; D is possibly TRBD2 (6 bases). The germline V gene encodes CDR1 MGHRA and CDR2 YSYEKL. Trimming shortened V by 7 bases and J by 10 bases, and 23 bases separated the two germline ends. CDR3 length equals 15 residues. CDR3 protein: CASTGNPGDIGEQFF. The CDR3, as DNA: TGCGCCAGCACTGGTAATCCGGGAGACATAGGGGAGCAGTTCTTC.

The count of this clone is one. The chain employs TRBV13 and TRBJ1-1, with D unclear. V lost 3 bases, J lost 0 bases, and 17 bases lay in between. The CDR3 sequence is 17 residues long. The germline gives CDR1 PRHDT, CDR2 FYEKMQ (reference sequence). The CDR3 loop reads CASSFGQVVVLNTEAFF. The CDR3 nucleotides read TGTGCCAGCAGCTTCGGGCAGGTTGTTGTATTGAACACTGAAGCTTTCTTT. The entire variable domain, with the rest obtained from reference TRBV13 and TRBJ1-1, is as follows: AAGVIQSPRHLIKEKRETATLKCYPIPRHDTVYWYQQGPGQDPQFLISFYEKMQSDKGSIPDRFSAQQFSDYHSELNMSSLELGDSALYFCASSFGQVVVLNTEAFFGQGTRLTVV.

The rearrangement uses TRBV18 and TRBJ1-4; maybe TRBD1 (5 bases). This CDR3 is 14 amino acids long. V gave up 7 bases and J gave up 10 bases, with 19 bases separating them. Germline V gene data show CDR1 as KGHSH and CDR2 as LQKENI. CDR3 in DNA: TGTGCCAGCTTCCAACAGGCCGGGGATGGAAAACTGTTTTTT. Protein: CASFQQAGDGKLFF.

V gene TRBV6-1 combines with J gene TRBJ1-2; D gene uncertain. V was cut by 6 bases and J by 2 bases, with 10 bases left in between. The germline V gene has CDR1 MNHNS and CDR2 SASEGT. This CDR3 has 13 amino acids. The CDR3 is CASRAVLNYGYTF. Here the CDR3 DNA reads TGTGCCAGCAGAGCAGTCCTGAACTATGGCTACACCTTC.

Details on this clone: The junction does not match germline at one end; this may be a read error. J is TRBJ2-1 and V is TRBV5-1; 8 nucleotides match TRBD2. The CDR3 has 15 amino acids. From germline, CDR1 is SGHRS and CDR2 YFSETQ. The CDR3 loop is CASSLAAGGHNEQFF. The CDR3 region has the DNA TGCGCCAGCAGTTTGGCGGCGGGGGGTCACAATGAGCAGTTCTTC. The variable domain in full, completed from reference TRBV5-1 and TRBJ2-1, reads KAGVTQTPRYLIKTRGQQVTLSCSPISGHRSVSWYQQTPGQGLQFLFEYFSETQRNKGNFPGRFSGRQFSNSRSEMNVSTLELGDSALYLCASSLAAGGHNEQFFGPGTRLTVL.

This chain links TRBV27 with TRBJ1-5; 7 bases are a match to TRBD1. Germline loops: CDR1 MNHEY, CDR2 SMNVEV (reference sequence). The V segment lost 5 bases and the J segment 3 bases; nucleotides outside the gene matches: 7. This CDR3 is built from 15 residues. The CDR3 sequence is CASSPGGQINQPQHF. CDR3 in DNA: TGTGCCAGCAGTCCGGGGGGACAGATCAATCAGCCCCAGCATTTT.

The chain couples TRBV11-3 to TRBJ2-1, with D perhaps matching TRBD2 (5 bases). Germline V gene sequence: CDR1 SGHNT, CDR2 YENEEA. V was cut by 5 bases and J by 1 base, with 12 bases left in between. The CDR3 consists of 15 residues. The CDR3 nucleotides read TGTGCCAGCAGCCCAGAAACGGGATCCTACAATGAGCAGTTCTTC. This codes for CASSPETGSYNEQFF.

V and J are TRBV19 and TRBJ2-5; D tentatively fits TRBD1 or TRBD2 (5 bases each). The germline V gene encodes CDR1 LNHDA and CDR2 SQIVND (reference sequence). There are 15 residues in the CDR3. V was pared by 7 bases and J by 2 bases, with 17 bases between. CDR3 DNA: TGTGCCAGTATGGTGAGGGGTTCGGGGCAAGAGACCCAGTACTTC. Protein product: CASMVRGSGQETQYF.

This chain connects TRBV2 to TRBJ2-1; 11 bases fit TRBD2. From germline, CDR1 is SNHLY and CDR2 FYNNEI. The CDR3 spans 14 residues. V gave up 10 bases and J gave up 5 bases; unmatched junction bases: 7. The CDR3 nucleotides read TGTGCCACCGTGCCGGGACTAGCGGACAATGAGCAGTTCTTC. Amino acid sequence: CATVPGLADNEQFF.

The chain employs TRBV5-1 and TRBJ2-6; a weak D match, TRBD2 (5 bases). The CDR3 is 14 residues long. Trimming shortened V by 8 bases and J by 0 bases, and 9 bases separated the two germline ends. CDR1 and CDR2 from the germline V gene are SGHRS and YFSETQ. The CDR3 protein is CASGSPSGANVLTF. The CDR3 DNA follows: TGCGCCAGTGGGAGTCCCTCTGGGGCCAACGTCCTGACTTTC.

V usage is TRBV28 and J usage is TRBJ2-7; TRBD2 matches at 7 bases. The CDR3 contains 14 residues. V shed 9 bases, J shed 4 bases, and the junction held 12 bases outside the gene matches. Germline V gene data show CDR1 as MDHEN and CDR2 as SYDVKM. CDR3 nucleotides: TGTGCCAGTATTGGGGCTAGCGGAAATTACGAGCAGTACTTC. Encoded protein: CASIGASGNYEQYF.

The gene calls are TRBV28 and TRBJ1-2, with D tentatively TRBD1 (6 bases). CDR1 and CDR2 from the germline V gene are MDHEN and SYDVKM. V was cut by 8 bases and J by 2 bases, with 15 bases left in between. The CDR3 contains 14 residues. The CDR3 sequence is CASATTGSNYGYTF. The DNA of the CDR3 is TGTGCCAGCGCGACGACAGGTTCCAACTATGGCTACACCTTC.

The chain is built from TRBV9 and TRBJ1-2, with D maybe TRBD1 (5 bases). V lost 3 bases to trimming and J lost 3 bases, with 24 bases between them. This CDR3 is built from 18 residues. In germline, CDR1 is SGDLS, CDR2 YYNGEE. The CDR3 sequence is CASSDPSGGREVDYGYTF. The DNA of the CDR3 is TGTGCCAGCAGCGACCCGTCGGGGGGTCGGGAGGTTGACTATGGCTACACCTTC.